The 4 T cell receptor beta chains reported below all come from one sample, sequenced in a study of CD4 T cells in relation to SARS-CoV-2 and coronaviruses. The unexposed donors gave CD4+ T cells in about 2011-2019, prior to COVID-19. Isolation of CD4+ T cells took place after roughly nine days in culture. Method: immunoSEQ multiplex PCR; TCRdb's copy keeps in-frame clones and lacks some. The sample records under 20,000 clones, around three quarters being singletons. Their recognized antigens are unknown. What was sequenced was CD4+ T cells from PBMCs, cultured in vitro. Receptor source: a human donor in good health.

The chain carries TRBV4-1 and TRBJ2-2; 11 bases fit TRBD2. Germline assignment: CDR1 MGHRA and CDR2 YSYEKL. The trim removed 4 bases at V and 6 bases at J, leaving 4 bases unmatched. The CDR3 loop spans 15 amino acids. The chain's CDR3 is CASSPTSGRPGELFF. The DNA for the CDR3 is TGCGCCAGCAGCCCAACTAGCGGGAGACCCGGGGAGCTGTTTTTT.

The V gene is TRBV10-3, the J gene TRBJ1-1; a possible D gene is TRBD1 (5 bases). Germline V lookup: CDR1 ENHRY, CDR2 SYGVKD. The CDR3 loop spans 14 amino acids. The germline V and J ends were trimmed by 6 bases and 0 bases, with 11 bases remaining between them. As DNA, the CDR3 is TGTGCCATCAGGGCCCGACAGATGAACACTGAAGCTTTCTTT. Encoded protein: CAIRARQMNTEAFF.

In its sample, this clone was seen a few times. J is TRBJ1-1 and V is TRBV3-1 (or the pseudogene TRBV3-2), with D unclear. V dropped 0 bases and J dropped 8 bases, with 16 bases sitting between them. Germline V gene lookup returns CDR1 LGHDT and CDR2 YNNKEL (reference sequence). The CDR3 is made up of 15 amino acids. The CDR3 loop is CASSQDLRGFREAFF. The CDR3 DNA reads TGTGCCAGCAGCCAAGATCTCCGGGGATTCAGGGAAGCTTTCTTT.

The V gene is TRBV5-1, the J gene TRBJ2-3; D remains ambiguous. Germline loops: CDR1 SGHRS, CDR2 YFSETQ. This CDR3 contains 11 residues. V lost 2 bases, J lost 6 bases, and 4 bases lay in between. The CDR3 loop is CASSFGDTQYF. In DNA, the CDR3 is TGCGCCAGCAGCTTTGGTGATACGCAGTATTTT.